The 21 T cell receptor beta chains reported below all come from one sample, sequenced in a study of long-term antiretroviral therapy in people with HIV. Runs used v3.0 of the immunoSEQ assay and were done at survey level. TCRdb's table, derived via immunoSEQ multiplex PCR, lists solely in-frame clones and lacks some. The sample yields approximately 25,000 clones, 79% seen once. Sequencing used unsorted PBMCs, obtained 2.1 years after starting antiretroviral therapy. These TCRs come from a young man with HIV.

The chain carries TRBV5-4 and TRBJ2-5, with a tentative D call TRBD1 (5 bases). CDR1 and CDR2 from the germline V gene are SGHNT and YYREEE (reference sequence). CDR3 length equals 15 residues. Deletions cut 0 bases from V and 1 base from J, with 10 bases between. The CDR3 DNA sequence: TGTGCCAGCAGCTTGGAAGGGGCAGGCCAAGAGACCCAGTACTTC. It yields the protein CASSLEGAGQETQYF.

V gene TRBV6-5 combines with J gene TRBJ1-1, with D hard to call. The germline gives CDR1 MNHEY, CDR2 SVGAGI. Trimming cost V 0 bases and J 0 bases, with 11 bases left between them. The CDR3 is 16 amino acids. CDR3 nucleotide sequence: TGTGCCAGCAGTTACTCGGCAGATATCATGAACACTGAAGCTTTCTTT. It yields the protein CASSYSADIMNTEAFF.

In its sample, this clone was seen a few times. V gene TRBV2 combines with J gene TRBJ2-3; D call uncertain. Trimming took off 1 base at V and 0 bases at J, with 5 bases between the two ends. Per germline, CDR1 SNHLY and CDR2 FYNNEI. This CDR3 spans 14 amino acids. The CDR3 sequence: CASSEVTSTDTQYF. The DNA for the CDR3 is TGTGCCAGCAGTGAAGTAACTAGCACAGATACGCAGTATTTT.

V gene TRBV28 combines with J gene TRBJ2-7; possibly TRBD1 or TRBD2 for D (6 bases each). The length of the CDR3 is 12 residues. With 11 bases removed from V and 4 bases from J, the gap between germline ends came to 15 bases. Per germline, CDR1 MDHEN and CDR2 SYDVKM. The CDR3 region is CAAVGGRYEQYF. CDR3 sequence (DNA): TGTGCCGCCGTGGGGGGCAGGTACGAGCAGTACTTC.

The genes are TRBV9 and TRBJ2-7; a weak D match, TRBD2 (5 bases). This CDR3 has 13 residues. Trimming pared 2 bases from V and 4 bases from J, leaving 10 bases between. Germline-derived CDR1 and CDR2 are SGDLS and YYNGEE. CDR3 in amino acids: CASSVRPGYEQYF. The CDR3 DNA reads as TGTGCCAGCAGCGTTCGGCCGGGATACGAGCAGTACTTC.

V gene TRBV7-6 combines with J gene TRBJ2-7; 7 bases map to TRBD1. This CDR3 is 14 amino acids long. The ends lost 5 bases at V and 2 bases at J; junction bases unmatched: 6. Germline V gene sequence: CDR1 SGHVS, CDR2 FNYEAQ. The CDR3 nucleotides read TGTGCCAGCAGCCCTGGGACAGCACCCTACGAGCAGTACTTC. It specifies CASSPGTAPYEQYF.

This clone showed up just a few times. The chain employs TRBV27 and TRBJ2-7; 8 nucleotides agree with TRBD1. This CDR3 has 14 residues. After removal of 5 bases from V and 2 bases from J, the junction contained 5 bases not matched to a gene. The germline CDR1 and CDR2 sequences are MNHEY and SMNVEV (reference sequence). DNA of the CDR3: TGTGCCAGCAGTCCTTCCAGGGGGCCCTACGAGCAGTACTTC. Translation: CASSPSRGPYEQYF.

V and J are TRBV7-2 and TRBJ2-7, with D maybe TRBD2 (5 bases). V was trimmed by 9 bases and J by 0 bases, leaving 9 bases between them. This CDR3 contains 12 residues. Germline assignment: CDR1 SGHTA and CDR2 FQGNSA. CDR3 DNA sequence: TGTGCCAGTTCGGGGAACTCCTACGAGCAGTACTTC. The encoded protein is CASSGNSYEQYF.

The V and J genes are TRBV6-5 and TRBJ2-5; perhaps TRBD1 as D (5 bases). Germline V gene data show CDR1 as MNHEY and CDR2 as SVGAGI. The CDR3 has 13 residues. Trimming left V 5 bases short and J 2 bases short, with 9 bases between. CDR3 protein: CASSTTGQETQYF. Here the CDR3 DNA reads TGTGCCAGCAGTACTACAGGTCAAGAGACCCAGTACTTC.

This chain uses TRBV27 with TRBJ1-1; 7 bases are shared with TRBD1. The CDR3 totals 14 residues. V lost 3 bases to trimming and J lost 3 bases; unmatched junction nucleotides: 4. The germline gives CDR1 MNHEY, CDR2 SMNVEV (reference sequence). CDR3 in DNA: TGTGCCAGCAGTTTGCCAGGGGGGGACACTGAAGCTTTCTTT. Translating it yields CASSLPGGDTEAFF.

The rearrangement joins TRBV2 to TRBJ2-3; possible D gene TRBD1, 6 bases. CDR1 SNHLY and CDR2 FYNNEI come from the germline V gene. V lost 5 bases and J lost 2, with 14 bases in between. This CDR3 is built from 15 residues. CDR3 protein: CASSSGRGSTDTQYF. CDR3 bases: TGTGCCAGCAGTTCAGGCAGGGGTTCCACAGATACGCAGTATTTT.

V and J are TRBV5-6 and TRBJ1-2; D is ambiguous. The length of the CDR3 is 14 residues. Between the trimmed V and J ends, which lost 1 base and 3 bases, there was a span of 10 bases. CDR1 and CDR2 (germline): SGHDT, YYEEEE. The CDR3 nucleotides are TGTGCCAGCAGCTTGCAAGGGCGCGACTATGGCTACACCTTC. Its translation: CASSLQGRDYGYTF.

The chain carries TRBV28 and TRBJ1-4; tentative D call: TRBD1 (5 bases). The V end lost 6 bases, the J end lost 12 bases, and 14 bases lay between the germline ends. There are 12 residues in the CDR3. The germline V gene has CDR1 MDHEN and CDR2 SYDVKM. CDR3 protein: CASSRKRGELFF. The CDR3 bases are TGTGCCAGCAGCCGGAAGAGGGGTGAACTGTTTTTT.

This clone occurred once. The V and J genes are TRBV29-1 and TRBJ2-3, with 12 bases lining up with TRBD2. CDR3 length: 15 amino acids. Unmatched junction bases numbered 4, after V lost 1 base and J lost 5 bases. Germline V gives CDR1 SQVTM, CDR2 ANQGSEA. CDR3 protein: CSVEGLAGVVDTQYF. The DNA for the CDR3 is TGCAGCGTTGAAGGACTAGCGGGGGTGGTAGATACGCAGTATTTT.

This clone occurred once. The V and J genes are TRBV30 and TRBJ2-1; D perhaps matches TRBD2 (7 bases). CDR1 is GTSNPN, CDR2 SVGIG, per germline (reference sequence). The CDR3 contains 15 residues. V lost 2 bases and J lost 8, with 19 bases in between. CDR3 protein: CAWSKRGALRDEQFF. The CDR3 nucleotides read TGTGCCTGGAGTAAACGGGGGGCCCTACGGGATGAGCAGTTCTTC.

J is TRBJ1-2 and V is TRBV30; D unclear. This CDR3 is 13 amino acids long. From germline, CDR1 is GTSNPN and CDR2 SVGIG (reference sequence). Trimming removed 0 bases at V and 4 bases at J, with 9 bases between. The CDR3 loop reads CAWSVSQLYGYTF. The CDR3 DNA is TGTGCCTGGAGTGTAAGTCAGCTCTATGGCTACACCTTC. The whole variable domain, filled in from reference TRBV30 and TRBJ1-2, reads SQTIHQWPATLVQPVGSPLSLECTVEGTSNPNLYWYRQAAGRGLQLLFYSVGIGQISSEVPQNLSASRPQDRQFILSSKKLLLSDSGFYLCAWSVSQLYGYTFGSGTRLTVV.

In DNA, the CDR3 is TGCGCCAGCAGCCAAGATTGGGCTGAGGGGAGCTACGAGCAGTACTTC. Its protein product is CASSQDWAEGSYEQYF. This chain uses TRBV4-1 with TRBJ2-7; D possibly matches TRBD1 or TRBD2 (5 bases each). CDR3 length: 16 amino acids. The germline V gene has CDR1 MGHRA and CDR2 YSYEKL. The V and J ends lost 0 bases and 3 bases respectively, with 15 bases between them.

The chain uses TRBV5-4 and TRBJ1-1; D is ambiguous. Per germline, CDR1 SGHNT and CDR2 YYREEE (reference sequence). Trimming shortened V by 4 bases and J by 6 bases, and 7 bases separated the two germline ends. The CDR3 consists of 11 residues. CDR3 sequence reads: CASSQGSEAFF. The DNA for the CDR3 is TGTGCCAGCAGCCAAGGCTCTGAAGCTTTCTTT.

The chain links TRBV10-1 to TRBJ2-7; perhaps TRBD2 as D (5 bases). With 2 bases removed from V and 7 bases from J, the gap between germline ends came to 15 bases. CDR3 length: 14 residues. Germline CDR1 is WNHNN and CDR2 is SYGVQD (reference sequence). The CDR3: CASSEARPPGEQYF. The CDR3 coding sequence is TGCGCCAGCAGTGAGGCGCGGCCACCGGGGGAGCAGTACTTC.

The chain carries TRBV7-9 and TRBJ2-3; no clear D. This CDR3 is built from 15 residues. The V gene's germline CDR1 is SEHNR and CDR2 FQNEAQ (reference sequence). V lost 1 base, J lost 2 bases, and 10 bases lay in between. The CDR3 DNA is TGTGCCAGCAGCTTAGAGGCGCGACCCACAGATACGCAGTATTTT. The encoded protein is CASSLEARPTDTQYF.

The chain carries TRBV7-9 and TRBJ2-6; D possibly corresponds to TRBD2 (5 bases). V was cut by 0 bases and J by 4 bases, with 10 bases left in between. There are 16 residues in the CDR3. CDR1 SEHNR and CDR2 FQNEAQ come from the germline V gene (reference sequence). The CDR3 protein is CASSLAGGGGANVLTF. CDR3 nucleotides: TGTGCCAGCAGCTTAGCTGGAGGCGGAGGGGCCAACGTCCTGACTTTC.